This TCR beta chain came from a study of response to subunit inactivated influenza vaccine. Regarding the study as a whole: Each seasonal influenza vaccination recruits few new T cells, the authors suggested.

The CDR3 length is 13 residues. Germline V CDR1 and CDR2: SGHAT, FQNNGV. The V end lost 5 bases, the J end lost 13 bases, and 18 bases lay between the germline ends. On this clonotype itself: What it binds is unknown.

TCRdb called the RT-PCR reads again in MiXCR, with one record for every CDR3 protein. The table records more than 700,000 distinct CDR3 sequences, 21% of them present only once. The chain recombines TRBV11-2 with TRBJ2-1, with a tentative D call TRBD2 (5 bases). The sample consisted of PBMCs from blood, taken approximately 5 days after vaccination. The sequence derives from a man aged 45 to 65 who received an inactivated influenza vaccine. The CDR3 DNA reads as TGTGCCAGCAGCCCATTATATACCGGGATACAGTTCTTC. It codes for CASSPLYTGIQFF.